The clone carrying this T cell receptor beta chain was seen repeatedly, ten times or more. Germline V CDR1 and CDR2: MNHNS, SASEGT. The length of the CDR3 is 13 residues. V gave up 7 bases and J gave up 8 bases; unmatched junction bases: 5. The data belong to a study of T cells in Graves' hyperthyroidism and ophthalmopathy. From RNA transcripts, TCR beta CDR3 regions were amplified. A first-round RT-PCR of the TCR CDR3 used the HTBI primer set. TCRdb used MiXCR to reprocess the multiplex PCR reads, holding one entry per CDR3 protein. In the table there are fewer than 600,000 distinct CDR3 sequences, about 14% of which are singletons.

Specimen: blood. The rearrangement links TRBV6-1 to TRBJ1-4; TRBD1 matches at 9 bases. The origin of this receptor is a woman between 35 and 50 years old with Graves' hyperthyroidism. The CDR3 DNA sequence: TGTGCCAGCATCCCGGGACAGGGAGAAAAACTGTTTTTT. This gives the protein CASIPGQGEKLFF.